This TCR beta chain was retrieved from a study of blood T cell repertoires in COVID-19 (dated by TCRdb to the early 2020s). For context, the study as a whole: Samples from collaborators originated in the United States, Italy and Spain and spanned both the acute and convalescent phases of COVID-19. The prospective study material was composed of cDNA or gDNA derived from T cells, B-cell-depleted T cells, or PBMCs. Deeply sampled blood TCRbeta repertoires from subjects exposed to, actively infected with, or recovered from COVID-19 were included in the dataset. Sample metadata almost always included a de-identified subject ID, COVID-19 status, age in years and sex. A freely available public database, intended as a resource for researchers studying the immune response to SARS-CoV-2, is where the repertoires were released. Samples came from the ongoing ImmuneRACE study (first 160 participants) plus 1,254 subjects from 6 global collaborators. HLA class I and class II types, where available, came from metadata supplied by the sample provider rather than from assay-based typing.

The collaborating institutions used their own protocols to collect whole blood in K2EDTA tubes. Collaborator samples were shipped for TCRbeta analysis as frozen whole blood, isolated PBMCs, or DNA extracted from either sample type. What the authors observed across the whole study: The amount of clinical and demographic metadata varied by source and participant and was provided uncurated.

CDR1 is given as SGDLS and CDR2 as YYNGEE, both from the germline V gene. The CDR3 numbers 17 residues from cysteine through phenylalanine. The kept DNA is CDR3 alone, 51 bases in frame from the first base. From V the trimming removes 0 bases and from J it removes 10 bases, while the gene matches leave 13 bases of the junction unaccounted for. A word on this clone: Its binding antigen is unknown. No qualities accompany the bases; no much larger clone lies one base away.

TCRbeta CDR3 regions were amplified from genomic DNA using the immunoSEQ Assay, a bias-controlled multiplex PCR. On the authors' methods: The number of nucleated cells in each sample was estimated by amplification of reference gene primers within the assay. To quantify the absolute abundance of each unique TCRbeta CDR3 rearrangement, sequence reads were collapsed and filtered. For each sample, productive Simpson clonality was calculated by taking the square root of Simpson's diversity index across productive rearrangements. TCRdb stores this immuneACCESS table with in-frame sequences only. Part of the clones is absent; in the studies checked, under half of the shortfall reflects unresolved V genes, and no reason is known for the rest. V and J calls and clone size follow that table, whereas D and trimming were derived from the DNA. The sample includes 130,000 or so clones, with 86% observed a single time. Approximately 4.3% of the sample lies in the top ten.

The clonotype comes from a man in his forties with acute or convalescent COVID-19. The sequence joins TRBV9 to TRBJ1-6; 7 central bases correspond to TRBD1. The specimen was peripheral blood. The DNA is TGTGCCAGCAGCGTAGAGAGGCGGACAGGAGGAAGGTCACCCCTCCACTTT. Translated, this is CASSVERRTGGRSPLHF.